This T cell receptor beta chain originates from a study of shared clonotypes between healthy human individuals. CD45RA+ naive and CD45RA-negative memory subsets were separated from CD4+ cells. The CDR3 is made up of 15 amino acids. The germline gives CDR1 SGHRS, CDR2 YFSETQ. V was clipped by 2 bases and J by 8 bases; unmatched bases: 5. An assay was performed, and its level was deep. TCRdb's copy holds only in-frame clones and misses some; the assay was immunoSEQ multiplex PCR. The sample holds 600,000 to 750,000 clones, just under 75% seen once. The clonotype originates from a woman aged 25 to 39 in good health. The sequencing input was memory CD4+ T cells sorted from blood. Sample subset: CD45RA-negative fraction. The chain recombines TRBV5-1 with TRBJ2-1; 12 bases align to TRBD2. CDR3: CASSLGLAGFYEQFF. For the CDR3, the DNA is TGCGCCAGCAGCTTAGGACTAGCGGGATTCTATGAGCAGTTCTTC.